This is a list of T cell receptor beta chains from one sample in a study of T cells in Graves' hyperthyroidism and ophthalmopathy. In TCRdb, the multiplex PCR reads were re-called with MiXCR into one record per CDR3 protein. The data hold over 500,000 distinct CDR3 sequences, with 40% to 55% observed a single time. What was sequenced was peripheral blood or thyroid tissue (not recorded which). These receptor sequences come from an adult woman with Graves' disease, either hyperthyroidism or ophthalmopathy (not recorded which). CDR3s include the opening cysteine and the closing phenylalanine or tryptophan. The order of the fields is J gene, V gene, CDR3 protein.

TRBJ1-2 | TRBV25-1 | CTSSEQGPHYGYTF
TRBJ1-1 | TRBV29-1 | CSADRGRETQYFGPGTEAFF
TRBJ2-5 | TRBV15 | CATSSERGETQYF
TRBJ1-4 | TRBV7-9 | CASSLRTEKLFF
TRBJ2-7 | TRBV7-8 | CASSTGTAYEQHF
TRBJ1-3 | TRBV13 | CASSEESGNTIYF
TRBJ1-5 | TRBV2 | CASGGNTYQPQHF
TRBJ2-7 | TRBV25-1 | CASSAGRAGTRAWSEQYF
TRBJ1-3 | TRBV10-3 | CAIRDLGTIYF
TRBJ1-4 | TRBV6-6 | CASSSLRLPTNEKLFF
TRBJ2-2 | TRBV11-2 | CASSNGGELFF
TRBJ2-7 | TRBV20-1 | CSARGLAGVRDEQYF
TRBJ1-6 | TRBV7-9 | CASSPRGGVDSPLHF
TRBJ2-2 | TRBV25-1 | CASSSRQGGSGELFF
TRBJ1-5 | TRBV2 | CASKGRISGQPQHF
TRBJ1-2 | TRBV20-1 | CSARGGASYGYTF